This is a list of T cell receptor beta chains from one sample in a study of blood T cell repertoires in COVID-19. Clones were sequenced by immunoSEQ multiplex PCR, and TCRdb holds only the in-frame ones, with some missing. The sample consists of 300,000 to 400,000 clones, approximately 88% of them appearing once. The specimen sequenced was peripheral blood. These TCRs come from a woman in her thirties with COVID-19, enrolled during active disease. Each CDR3 is given with its conserved first and last residue. Each record gives: clone size, CDR3 length, V gene, J gene, D gene, CDR3 protein, CDR3 DNA. A D gene is named only where the DNA matches it firmly. Clone size is given for some rows only: seen once, a few or many times, or a class if the clone is expanded.

NA,15,TRBV4-3,TRBJ2-5,TRBD1,CASSSGTGGSETQYF,TGCGCCAGCAGCTCCGGGACAGGGGGATCAGAGACCCAGTACTTC
NA,16,TRBV19,TRBJ1-3,TRBD1,CASSKIQGSSGNTIYF,TGTGCCAGTAGTAAAATACAGGGGAGCTCTGGAAACACCATATATTTT
NA,13,TRBV6-1,TRBJ1-5,NA,CASSERGFQPQHF,TGTGCCAGCAGTGAACGGGGTTTCCAGCCCCAGCATTTT
NA,15,TRBV9,TRBJ2-3,NA,CASSVARQYTDTQYF,TGTGCCAGCAGCGTAGCTCGACAGTACACAGATACGCAGTATTTT
NA,15,TRBV7-2,TRBJ2-5,TRBD1,CASSLGQGAWETQYF,TGTGCCAGCAGCTTAGGACAGGGGGCCTGGGAGACCCAGTACTTC
NA,13,TRBV30,TRBJ2-2,NA,CAWNRRDTGELFF,TGTGCCTGGAATCGACGGGACACCGGGGAGCTGTTTTTT
NA,13,TRBV19,TRBJ1-5,NA,CASSRTGIQPQHF,TGTGCCAGTAGTAGAACAGGGATTCAGCCCCAGCATTTT
NA,16,TRBV3-1/TRBV3-2,TRBJ2-2,TRBD2,CASSQGGRQNTGELFF,TGTGCCAGCAGCCAGGGCGGGAGACAGAACACCGGGGAGCTGTTTTTT
NA,15,TRBV5-1,TRBJ2-3,TRBD2,CASTDKRGSTDTQYF,TGCGCCAGCACGGATAAGCGGGGGAGCACAGATACGCAGTATTTT
NA,14,TRBV10-3,TRBJ1-2,TRBD1,CAISDQGQYYGYTF,TGTGCCATCAGTGACCAGGGACAGTACTATGGCTACACCTTC
NA,15,TRBV6-2/TRBV6-3,TRBJ2-2,TRBD2,CASSYYGTSVGELFF,TGTGCCAGCAGTTACTACGGGACTAGCGTCGGGGAGCTGTTTTTT
NA,19,TRBV4-3,TRBJ1-3,TRBD1,CASSQKYRTRDRGRNTIYF,TGCGCCAGCAGCCAAAAGTACCGTACCAGGGACAGGGGCAGGAACACCATATATTTT
NA,15,TRBV5-5,TRBJ1-6,TRBD1,CASSLAGTVNSPLHF,TGTGCCAGCAGCTTGGCCGGGACAGTGAATTCACCCCTCCACTTT
NA,15,TRBV27,TRBJ1-1,NA,CASSLTQGMNTEAFF,TGTGCCAGCAGTTTAACACAGGGCATGAACACTGAAGCTTTCTTT
NA,15,TRBV19,TRBJ2-3,TRBD1,CASSGGTGRTDTQYF,TGTGCCAGTAGTGGCGGGACAGGGCGCACAGATACGCAGTATTTT
NA,14,TRBV6-5,TRBJ1-2,TRBD1,CASSYSRQGVGYTF,TGTGCCAGCAGTTACTCAAGACAGGGGGTGGGCTACACCTTC
NA,13,TRBV5-1,TRBJ2-1,NA,CASSLADGSEQFF,TGCGCCAGCAGCTTGGCTGATGGGAGTGAGCAGTTCTTC
NA,11,TRBV20-1,TRBJ2-1,NA,CSARVENEQFF,TGCAGTGCTAGAGTGGAGAATGAGCAGTTCTTC
NA,14,TRBV2,TRBJ1-1,TRBD1,CASNPGQGHTEAFF,TGTGCCAGCAATCCTGGACAGGGGCACACTGAAGCTTTCTTT
NA,14,TRBV7-9,TRBJ1-2,NA,CASSLKGVGGGYTF,TGTGCCAGCAGCCTAAAGGGGGTTGGTGGGGGCTACACCTTC
NA,14,TRBV2,TRBJ2-7,NA,CASSEQTHLDEQYF,TGTGCCAGCAGTGAACAGACACATCTCGACGAGCAGTACTTC
NA,16,TRBV6-6,TRBJ2-7,NA,CASNQGITTNSYEQYF,TGTGCCAGCAATCAGGGGATCACGACAAACTCCTACGAGCAGTACTTC
NA,15,TRBV4-3,TRBJ1-2,TRBD1,CASSQDRQGQYGYTF,TGCGCCAGCAGCCAAGATCGTCAGGGACAGTACGGCTACACCTTC
NA,11,TRBV28,TRBJ2-2,NA,CASSFGWELFF,TGTGCCAGCAGTTTCGGTTGGGAGCTGTTTTTT
NA,17,TRBV7-2,TRBJ2-2,TRBD2,CASSLAGSGGVAGELFF,TGTGCCAGCAGCTTGGCGGGTAGCGGGGGGGTGGCCGGGGAGCTGTTTTTT
NA,17,TRBV4-1,TRBJ1-3,TRBD1,CASSHYRGQSSGNTIYF,TGCGCCAGCAGCCATTACAGGGGACAAAGCTCTGGAAACACCATATATTTT
NA,15,TRBV7-6,TRBJ2-7,NA,CASSLVASPSREQYF,TGTGCCAGCAGCTTAGTCGCCAGCCCTTCGCGGGAGCAGTACTTC
NA,15,TRBV6-5,TRBJ1-2,NA,CASSYLADRSYGYTF,TGTGCCAGCAGTTACTTGGCGGACAGAAGCTATGGCTACACCTTC
NA,12,TRBV12-3/TRBV12-4,TRBJ1-4,TRBD1,CASSGQGFSLFF,TGTGCCAGCAGCGGACAGGGTTTCTCACTGTTTTTT
once,13,TRBV10-3,TRBJ2-7,NA,CAISPPGENEQYF,TGTGCCATCAGTCCCCCCGGGGAGAACGAGCAGTACTTC
NA,20,TRBV4-3,TRBJ2-3,TRBD2,CASSQGRASGRAGYTDTQYF,TGCGCCAGCAGCCAGGGGCGAGCTAGCGGGAGGGCGGGGTATACAGATACGCAGTATTTT
NA,15,TRBV9,TRBJ1-1,NA,CASSSHPTRNTEAFF,TGTGCCAGCAGCTCCCACCCCACGAGGAACACTGAAGCTTTCTTT
NA,14,TRBV12-2,TRBJ1-1,NA,CASRLKGQGAEAFF,TGTGCAAGTCGCCTCAAGGGACAGGGGGCTGAAGCTTTCTTT
NA,14,TRBV28,TRBJ1-1,TRBD1,CASSLDRAGTEAFF,TGTGCCAGCAGTCTGGACAGGGCGGGCACTGAAGCTTTCTTT
NA,16,TRBV6-5,TRBJ2-1,TRBD2,CASSYAKGLAVNEQFF,TGTGCCAGCAGTTACGCGAAAGGACTAGCGGTCAATGAGCAGTTCTTC
NA,18,TRBV4-1,TRBJ2-2,TRBD1,CASSHQDRGSANTGELFF,TGCGCCAGCAGCCATCAGGACAGGGGTTCGGCGAACACCGGGGAGCTGTTTTTT
few,14,TRBV25-1,TRBJ2-5,NA,CASRSGWGGETQYF,TGTGCCAGCCGCTCAGGGTGGGGGGGCGAGACCCAGTACTTC
NA,15,TRBV28,TRBJ2-1,TRBD2,CASSLSLAVYNEQFF,TGTGCCAGCAGTTTATCTCTAGCGGTGTACAATGAGCAGTTCTTC
NA,16,TRBV24-1,TRBJ2-5,TRBD2,CATSDFGLAGAPTQYF,TGTGCCACCAGTGATTTCGGACTAGCGGGGGCCCCGACCCAGTACTTC
NA,14,TRBV6-2/TRBV6-3,TRBJ2-3,NA,CASSPRQRTDTQYF,TGTGCCAGCAGCCCCAGACAGCGCACAGATACGCAGTATTTT
NA,11,TRBV2,TRBJ2-5,NA,CASKAGETQYF,TGTGCCAGCAAGGCGGGAGAGACCCAGTACTTC
NA,16,TRBV18,TRBJ2-2,NA,CASSPQLSVNTGELFF,TGTGCCAGCTCACCACAACTTTCGGTGAACACCGGGGAGCTGTTTTTT
NA,16,TRBV24-1,TRBJ1-2,NA,CATSEGGTEANYGYTF,TGTGCCACCAGTGAGGGCGGGACCGAGGCTAACTATGGCTACACCTTC
NA,13,TRBV5-1,TRBJ2-5,TRBD1,CASFEGTGATQYF,TGCGCCAGCTTCGAAGGGACAGGGGCGACCCAGTACTTC
NA,15,TRBV7-6,TRBJ2-2,TRBD2,CASSSLAGDLGELFF,TGTGCCAGCAGCTCCCTAGCGGGAGATTTGGGGGAGCTGTTTTTT
NA,16,TRBV2,TRBJ2-3,TRBD2,CASSWEGLAGGETQYF,TGTGCCAGCAGTTGGGAGGGTCTAGCGGGGGGCGAGACGCAGTATTTT
NA,15,TRBV4-3,TRBJ2-5,TRBD1,CASSQVGRGQETQYF,TGCGCCAGCAGCCAAGTGGGCAGGGGGCAAGAGACCCAGTACTTC
NA,12,TRBV5-4,TRBJ2-7,NA,CASRRDSYEQYF,TGTGCCAGCAGGCGGGACAGCTACGAGCAGTACTTC
once,15,TRBV7-6,TRBJ2-7,TRBD1,CASSLGTGVTHEQYF,TGTGCCAGCAGCTTAGGGACAGGGGTTACCCACGAGCAGTACTTC
NA,12,TRBV6-5,TRBJ1-1,TRBD1,CASSLNRGEAFF,TGTGCCAGCAGTCTCAACAGGGGGGAAGCTTTCTTT
NA,15,TRBV5-1,TRBJ1-1,TRBD1,CASSGWGTVDTEAFF,TGCGCCAGCAGCGGGTGGGGGACAGTAGACACTGAAGCTTTCTTT
NA,15,TRBV28,TRBJ1-5,NA,CASGTGSLGNQPQHF,TGTGCCAGCGGCACAGGGTCCTTGGGCAATCAGCCCCAGCATTTT
NA,16,TRBV10-3,TRBJ1-3,TRBD1,CAISEPGQGAGNTIYF,TGTGCCATCAGTGAGCCGGGACAGGGGGCTGGAAACACCATATATTTT
NA,16,TRBV5-1,TRBJ1-1,NA,CASSLSGTQLNPGAFF,TGCGCCAGCAGCTTGTCAGGGACACAGCTCAACCCCGGAGCTTTCTTT